This T cell receptor (beta chain) was captured in a study of T cells in Graves' hyperthyroidism and ophthalmopathy. RNA transcripts provided the source from which TCR beta CDR3 regions were amplified. First-round RT-PCR of the TCR CDR3 relied on the HTBI primer set. TCRdb re-derived calls from the multiplex PCR reads in MiXCR, one entry per CDR3 protein. Altogether about 300,000 distinct CDR3 sequences are present, around a quarter being singletons, with the ten largest covering approximately 25%. PBMCs were sourced from less than 12 ml fresh peripheral blood. This clonotype has just a few counts. Relative to the germline gene, one junction end is altered; a read error may explain this. This TCR was sampled from a man in his forties with Graves' hyperthyroidism that later progressed to Graves' ophthalmopathy. The specimen sequenced was blood.

The CDR3 region is CASSESTSGAAYEQYF. The CDR3 nucleotides read TGTGCCAGCAGTGAGTCCACTAGCGGGGCTGCCTACGAGCAGTACTTC. This chain connects TRBV10-3 to TRBJ2-7; 10 bases match TRBD2. This CDR3 is 16 amino acids long. Germline CDR1 and CDR2: ENHRY and SYGVKD.